This T cell receptor (beta chain) derives from a study of OX40 agonist ivuxolimab in advanced cancers. About the study: Ivuxolimab, which is an agonistic anti-OX40 (CD134) antibody, was administered to the patients. A mean age of around 63 years, range roughly 20 to 79, was recorded, and approximately 80% were male. General study points: Several nonresponders also turned out to have low normalized T-cell clonal expansion. The expanded peripheral T cells' antigen specificity was not determined.

The CDR3 runs 13 residues. CDR1 is LNHDA and CDR2 is SQIVND in the germline V gene (reference sequence). The V end was cut by 6 bases, the J end by 6 bases, with 15 bases between. TCRdb keeps only in-frame clones here, not all; method: immunoSEQ multiplex PCR. Counted here are under 20,000 clones, 86% occurring once; the ten biggest clones make up 13%. This clone came up a few times. Its antigen is unknown. The V and J genes are TRBV19 and TRBJ2-7, with D possibly TRBD1 on 6 matching bases. The source is an adult with an advanced solid tumor such as melanoma, head and neck, liver or kidney cancer. This specimen was CD4+ or CD8+ T cells sorted from blood, taken in a trial of the OX40 agonist ivuxolimab. CDR3 coding DNA: TGTGCCAGTAGCAATACAGGGTTTGGCGAGCAGTACTTC. Amino acids: CASSNTGFGEQYF.